This T cell receptor beta chain appears in the sequencing data of a study of metastatic and nonmetastatic thyroid tumors. Study-wide context: Repertoires from malignant and benign thyroid patients were compared across blood and tumor or nodule tissue. General observations from the study: The reported finding was significantly higher TCR beta diversity in malignant thyroid tumors relative to benign nodules, in blood and tumor.

Looked up from germline, CDR1 is SNHLY and CDR2 is FYNNEI. Trimming stripped 6 bases from V and 0 bases from J, with 12 bases between. The CDR3 has 14 residues. With respect to this clone: Antigen: not known.

No treatment of any kind had been given to any patient before thyroid surgery. In the original processing: The authors used CDR3 differences across clinicopathological groups to build a distant-metastasis classifier for papillary thyroid cancer. TCRdb re-analyzed the PCR reads through MiXCR. TCRdb, rather than the study authors, made the V and J calls. Seen here are 30,000 to 40,000 clones, around 20% observed once, and the top ten hold approximately 16%. V gene TRBV2 combines with J gene TRBJ2-7; a weak D match, TRBD1 (5 bases). The clonotype was recovered from a female donor with papillary thyroid cancer or a benign thyroid nodule (not recorded which). Some clones in this sample may be carry-over from other donors' samples. The sequencing input was blood. Written as DNA, the CDR3 is TGTGCCAGCAGCACAGGACCTAGCTCCTACGAGCAGTACTTC. Translating gives CASSTGPSSYEQYF.